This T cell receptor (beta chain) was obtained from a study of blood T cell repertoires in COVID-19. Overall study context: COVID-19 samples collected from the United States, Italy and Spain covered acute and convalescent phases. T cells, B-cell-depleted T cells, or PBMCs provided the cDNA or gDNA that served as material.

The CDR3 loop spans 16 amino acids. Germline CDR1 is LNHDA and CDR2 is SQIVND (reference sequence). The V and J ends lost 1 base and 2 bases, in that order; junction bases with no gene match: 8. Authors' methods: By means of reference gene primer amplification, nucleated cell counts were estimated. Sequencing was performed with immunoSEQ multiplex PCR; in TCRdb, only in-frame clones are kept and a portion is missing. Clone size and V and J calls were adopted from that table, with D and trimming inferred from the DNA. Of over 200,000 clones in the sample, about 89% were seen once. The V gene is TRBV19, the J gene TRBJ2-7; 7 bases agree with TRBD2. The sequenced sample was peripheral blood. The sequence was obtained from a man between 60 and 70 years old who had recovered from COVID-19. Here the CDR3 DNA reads TGTGCCAGTAGTATAGGGGGAACGGGAGGTCCCTACGAGCAGTACTTC. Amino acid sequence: CASSIGGTGGPYEQYF.